This T cell receptor beta chain is drawn from a study of T cell responses to AZD1222 COVID-19 vaccine. Study-level information: Researchers grouped second doses given at about 4 or about 12 weeks into one pool. Study-wide points: Spike-wide vaccine-associated CD4 TCRs dominated at 160-218 and 743-854.

This clone was found a few times. What it binds is not known. Between the trimmed V and J ends, which lost 5 bases and 3 bases, there was a span of 12 bases. This CDR3 has 15 amino acids. Germline V gene sequence: CDR1 KGHDR, CDR2 SFDVKD. Profiled with immunoSEQ multiplex PCR; TCRdb holds only in-frame clones, not every one. The table lists 84,000 or so clones, about 85% of them singletons, with less than 1.6% in the top ten. The receptor's source is an adult in good health. The chain joins TRBV24-1 to TRBJ2-2; D is perhaps TRBD2 (7 bases). Here the sequenced sample was peripheral blood, taken on day 0 of AZD1222 vaccination. For the CDR3, the DNA is TGTGCCACCAGTGTTGCGGGGGCGGACACCGGGGAGCTGTTTTTT. Translating gives CATSVAGADTGELFF.